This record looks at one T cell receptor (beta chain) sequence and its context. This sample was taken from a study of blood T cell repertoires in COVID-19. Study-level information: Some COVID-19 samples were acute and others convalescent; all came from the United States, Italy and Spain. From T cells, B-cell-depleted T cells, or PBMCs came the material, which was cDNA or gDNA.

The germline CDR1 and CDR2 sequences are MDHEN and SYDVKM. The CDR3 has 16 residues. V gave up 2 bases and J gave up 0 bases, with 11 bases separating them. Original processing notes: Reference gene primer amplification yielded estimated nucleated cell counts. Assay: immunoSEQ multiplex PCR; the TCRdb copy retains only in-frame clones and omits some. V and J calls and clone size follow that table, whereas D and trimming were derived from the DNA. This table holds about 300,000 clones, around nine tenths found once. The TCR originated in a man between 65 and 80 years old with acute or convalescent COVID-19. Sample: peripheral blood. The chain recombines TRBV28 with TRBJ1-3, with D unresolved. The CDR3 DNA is TGTGCCAGCAGTTTACCCGGCAGGCTCTCTGGAAACACCATATATTTT. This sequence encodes CASSLPGRLSGNTIYF.